These 26 T cell receptor beta chains originate from one sample sequenced in a study of control samples from healthy donors and cancer patients. The assay was immunoSEQ multiplex PCR, and TCRdb's table has in-frame clones only and misses some. There are about 150,000 clones in the sample; approximately 91% occur only once, and over 4.5% lies in the top ten. Sequenced: blood. Every receptor here comes from a young man in good health.

This rearrangement joins TRBV24-1 to TRBJ1-1; no definite D call. V was pared by 4 bases and J by 8 bases, with 10 bases between. The CDR3 has 12 residues. Looked up from germline, CDR1 is KGHDR and CDR2 is SFDVKD. CDR3 sequence: CATSDWVGEAFF. CDR3 nucleotides: TGTGCCACCAGTGACTGGGTAGGCGAAGCTTTCTTT.

This clone was detected once. V is TRBV7-2 and J is TRBJ2-3; 11 bases fit TRBD2. This CDR3 has 15 amino acids. CDR1 is SGHTA and CDR2 is FQGNSA in the germline V gene. The ends lost 0 bases at V and 4 bases at J; junction bases unmatched: 0. In DNA, the CDR3 is TGTGCCAGCAGCTTAGCTAGCGGGAGGGCAGATACGCAGTATTTT. It codes for CASSLASGRADTQYF.

The rearrangement uses TRBV5-5 and TRBJ2-4; 11 nucleotides match TRBD1. The CDR3 totals 19 residues. Per germline, CDR1 SGHKS and CDR2 YYEKEE (reference sequence). V dropped 4 bases and J dropped 2; count of bases not matched to a gene: 14. The CDR3, as DNA: TGTGCCAGCAGCGACCGGACAGGGGGCGCTGACATGACCAAAAACATTCAGTACTTC. Translation gives CASSDRTGGADMTKNIQYF.

The rearrangement joins TRBV7-9 to TRBJ2-5, with 9 bases fitting TRBD2. The CDR3 has 15 amino acids. V shed 5 bases, J shed 3 bases, and the junction held 7 bases outside the gene matches. Germline-derived CDR1 and CDR2 are SEHNR and FQNEAQ (reference sequence). DNA for the CDR3: TGTGCCAGCAGCCTCCTAGCGGGAAGTGAAGAGACCCAGTACTTC. This encodes CASSLLAGSEETQYF.

The chain employs TRBV5-1 and TRBJ2-5, with D possibly TRBD1 on 5 matching bases. The CDR3 contains 14 residues. V lost 0 bases, J lost 1 base, and 7 bases lay in between. CDR1 is SGHRS and CDR2 is YFSETQ in the germline V gene. The CDR3 sequence: CASSLGTPQETQYF. The CDR3, as DNA: TGCGCCAGCAGCTTGGGGACACCCCAAGAGACCCAGTACTTC.

The chain links TRBV11-2 to TRBJ1-1, with D possibly matching TRBD1 (6 bases). The CDR3 length is 15 residues. Germline assignment: CDR1 SGHAT and CDR2 FQNNGV. The V and J ends lost 2 bases and 4 bases respectively, with 14 bases between them. The chain's CDR3 is CASSLNRGAGTEAFF. Here the CDR3 DNA reads TGTGCCAGCAGCTTAAACCGGGGGGCGGGCACTGAAGCTTTCTTT.

The chain is built from TRBV4-2 and TRBJ1-2; D perhaps matches TRBD1 (6 bases). CDR3 length: 18 amino acids. CDR1 and CDR2 (germline): LGHNA, YNFKEQ. V was shortened by 5 bases and J by 7 bases, with 29 bases between the two germline ends. CDR3 sequence: CASSSDRGEGEVEGGYTF. Here the CDR3 DNA reads TGTGCCAGCAGCTCCGACCGAGGGGAGGGGGAGGTTGAAGGTGGCTACACCTTC.

The chain uses TRBV7-2 and TRBJ2-7, with 8 positions matching TRBD1. J gave up 4 bases and V 5 bases, and 10 bases lay outside the gene matches. CDR3 size: 15 residues. Germline V gene data show CDR1 as SGHTA and CDR2 as FQGNSA. The chain's CDR3 is CASSPWTGSQYEQYF. As DNA, the CDR3 is TGTGCCAGCAGCCCCTGGACAGGGAGCCAATACGAGCAGTACTTC.

The V call is TRBV6-5, the J call TRBJ1-5; D is perhaps TRBD1 (5 bases). The CDR3 has 14 amino acids. Germline lookup yields CDR1 MNHEY and CDR2 SVGAGI. Deletions cut 2 bases from V and 3 bases from J, with 8 bases between. Written as DNA, the CDR3 is TGTGCCAGCAGTTACGACAGACTCAATCAGCCCCAGCATTTT. It yields the protein CASSYDRLNQPQHF.

The CDR3 DNA follows: TGTGCCAGCAGTAGCCAGGGCCGGAGGTCGAGCTCCTACAATGAGCAGTTCTTC. Protein product: CASSSQGRRSSSYNEQFF. This chain connects TRBV25-1 to TRBJ2-1; tentatively, D is TRBD1 or TRBD2 (5 bases each). Germline loops: CDR1 MGHDK, CDR2 SYGVNS. The V end was cut by 5 bases, the J end by 0 bases, with 20 bases between. The CDR3 has 18 residues.

The chain carries TRBV18 and TRBJ2-2; D call uncertain. This CDR3 contains 12 residues. V was cut by 2 bases and J by 7 bases, with 5 bases left in between. From germline, CDR1 is KGHSH and CDR2 LQKENI. The CDR3 DNA is TGTGCCAGCTCACCAACGAGCGGGGAGCTGTTTTTT. It is translated as CASSPTSGELFF.

The rearrangement joins TRBV4-3 to TRBJ2-2; no reliable D call. V lost 1 base and J 0 bases, leaving 9 bases between the germline ends. The CDR3 is 16 residues long. The V gene's germline CDR1 is LGHNA and CDR2 YSLEER. The DNA for the CDR3 is TGCGCCAGCAGCCAAGGGTATGGGGCGAACACCGGGGAGCTGTTTTTT. Protein: CASSQGYGANTGELFF.

The chain carries TRBV5-1 and TRBJ1-1; D not resolved. This CDR3 comprises 15 residues. In germline, CDR1 is SGHRS, CDR2 YFSETQ. Trimming pared 0 bases from V and 5 bases from J, leaving 14 bases between. The CDR3 sequence: CASSLGHRMRTEAFF. The CDR3 coding sequence is TGCGCCAGCAGCTTGGGACATCGGATGAGAACTGAAGCTTTCTTT.

Comments on this clone: The junction departs from germline at one end; a sequencing error may be responsible. The rearrangement joins TRBV13 to TRBJ2-4; D possibly corresponds to TRBD2 (6 bases). The germline V gene encodes CDR1 PRHDT and CDR2 FYEKMQ (reference sequence). This CDR3 contains 17 residues. As DNA, the CDR3 is TGTGCCAGCAGCTTAGCTGGGGGTGGGGGACCCCGGCCGGGGGTGGACTTC. This gives the protein CASSLAGGGGPRPGVDF.

On this clone: Other DNA variants within this sample encode the same CDR3. The J gene is TRBJ2-7, the V gene TRBV29-1; 9 positions match TRBD1. The CDR3 is 14 residues long. Germline V CDR1 and CDR2: SQVTM, ANQGSEA. The ends lost 0 bases at V and 4 bases at J; junction bases unmatched: 4. The DNA for the CDR3 is TGCAGCGTTGAAGAAGGAGACAGGGGGTACGAGCAGTACTTC. Encoded protein: CSVEEGDRGYEQYF.

The chain employs TRBV13 and TRBJ2-7; D unclear. The CDR3 runs to 12 residues. V gave up 2 bases and J gave up 2 bases, with 4 bases separating them. The V gene's germline CDR1 is PRHDT and CDR2 FYEKMQ (reference sequence). The CDR3 spells CASSLSPYEQYF. The CDR3 nucleotides are TGTGCCAGCAGCTTATCGCCCTACGAGCAGTACTTC.

Comments on this clone: This specimen includes other DNA sequences encoding the same CDR3. This chain uses TRBV29-1 with TRBJ1-5, with D perhaps matching TRBD1 (5 bases). The germline gives CDR1 SQVTM, CDR2 ANQGSEA. The V and J ends lost 6 bases and 0 bases respectively, with 12 bases between them. The CDR3 is made up of 14 amino acids. The chain's CDR3 is CSVRDGNSNQPQHF. In nucleotides, the CDR3 is TGCAGCGTAAGGGACGGGAATAGCAATCAGCCCCAGCATTTT.

The chain employs TRBV21-1 and TRBJ2-5. TRBV21-1 is flagged as a pseudogene. This CDR3 contains 14 residues. CDR3 residues: CASSKGHSGETQYF. The CDR3 bases are TGTGCCAGCAGCAAAGGGCACTCTGGGGAGACCCAGTACTTC.

CDR3 residues: CASSPGGKNSPLHF. The CDR3 DNA is TGTGCCAGCAGCCCGGGCGGTAAAAATTCACCCCTCCACTTT. The genes are TRBV5-4 and TRBJ1-6, with D unclear. Trimming pared 4 bases from V and 7 bases from J, leaving 12 bases between. CDR1 SGHNT and CDR2 YYREEE come from the germline V gene (reference sequence). This CDR3 is built from 14 residues.

This chain uses TRBV30 with TRBJ2-7; 9 bases align to TRBD1. The CDR3 consists of 13 residues. Trimming took 2 bases from V and 7 from J; bases not matched to a gene: 6. CDR1 is GTSNPN, CDR2 SVGIG, per germline (reference sequence). Here the CDR3 DNA reads TGTGCCTGGAGTTTGGACAGGGGTTGGGAGCAGTACTTC. Its protein is CAWSLDRGWEQYF.

This chain links TRBV4-1 with TRBJ1-2; the match to TRBD1 covers 7 bases. The CDR3 covers 14 residues. Germline trimming cut 1 base from V and 7 bases from J; bases unmatched to any gene: 6. CDR1 is MGHRA and CDR2 is YSYEKL in the germline V gene. CDR3 bases: TGCGCCAGCAGCCAAGTCGGCGCAGGGGGTGGCTACACCTTC. This codes for CASSQVGAGGGYTF.

V and J are TRBV27 and TRBJ2-7; 7 bases fit TRBD1. CDR1 and CDR2 (germline): MNHEY, SMNVEV (reference sequence). This CDR3 is built from 14 residues. With 6 bases clipped from V and 7 bases from J, the junction kept 12 bases outside the gene matches. CDR3 residues: CASSPTGPLREQYF. Written as DNA, the CDR3 is TGTGCCAGCAGCCCGACAGGGCCCCTGAGGGAGCAGTACTTC.

This clone was counted between two and nine times. The chain links TRBV7-2 to TRBJ2-3, with a weak D call TRBD2 (6 bases). The CDR3 contains 15 residues. Germline V gives CDR1 SGHTA, CDR2 FQGNSA. V was clipped by 1 base and J by 2 bases, with 10 bases between them. The CDR3 here is CASSLGGVLTDTQYF. CDR3 sequence (DNA): TGTGCCAGCAGCTTAGGGGGGGTTCTCACAGATACGCAGTATTTT.

V is TRBV7-2 and J is TRBJ1-2, with 7 bases lining up with TRBD1. The V segment lost 5 bases and the J segment 4 bases; nucleotides outside the gene matches: 4. CDR3 length: 13 residues. Germline CDR1 SGHTA, CDR2 FQGNSA. DNA of the CDR3: TGTGCCAGCAGCGAGACAGGGACCTATGGCTACACCTTC. This sequence encodes CASSETGTYGYTF.

V is TRBV6-5 and J is TRBJ1-6; D is perhaps TRBD1 (5 bases). The germline V gene has CDR1 MNHEY and CDR2 SVGAGI. The CDR3 is 14 residues long. Trimming stripped 6 bases from V and 9 bases from J, with 15 bases between. CDR3 loop: CASRDDRWSSPLHF. In DNA, the CDR3 is TGTGCCAGCAGAGACGACAGATGGAGTTCACCCCTCCACTTT.

This clone was seen a few times. This chain joins TRBV10-2 and TRBJ2-7; D is uncertain. Trimming took off 3 bases at V and 2 bases at J, with 2 bases between the two ends. CDR1 WSHSY and CDR2 SAAADI come from the germline V gene. The CDR3 is 11 residues long. CDR3 nucleotides: TGCGCCAGCAGTGAAGCCTACGAGCAGTACTTC. Translated: CASSEAYEQYF.